These 24 T cell receptor beta chains share one sample of origin, sequenced in a study of control samples from healthy donors and cancer patients (dated by TCRdb to 2018 to 2021). Libraries came from the immunoSEQ multiplex PCR assay. TCRdb stores this immuneACCESS table with in-frame sequences only. Part of the clones is absent; in the studies checked, under half of the shortfall reflects unresolved V genes, and no reason is known for the rest. Within this sample are about 86,000 clones, with roughly 93% of them counted one time only. The ten largest clones take up approximately 1.5% of the sample. Sequencing was done on a sample of blood. The origin of the receptors is a young woman in good health.

This sequence joins TRBV18 and TRBJ1-2; TRBD1 is a possible D gene (5 bases). V gave up 2 bases and J gave up 2 bases, with 6 bases separating them. The CDR3 covers 13 residues. Germline V gene lookup returns CDR1 KGHSH and CDR2 LQKENI. The CDR3 bases are TGTGCCAGCTCACCAGACAGAAACTATGGCTACACCTTC. Amino acids: CASSPDRNYGYTF. Full variable domain (rest looked up from reference TRBV18 and TRBJ1-2): NAGVMQNPRHLVRRRGQEARLRCSPMKGHSHVYWYRQLPEEGLKFMVYLQKENIIDESGMPKERFSAEFPKEGPSILRIQQVVRGDSAAYFCASSPDRNYGYTFGSGTRLTVV.

The rearrangement uses TRBV19 and TRBJ2-1, with 8 positions matching TRBD2. V lost 8 bases to trimming and J lost 6 bases; unmatched junction nucleotides: 12. The CDR3 is 15 amino acids. The germline V gene has CDR1 LNHDA and CDR2 SQIVND (reference sequence). The CDR3 is CASGTFREGLNEQFF. The CDR3 region has the DNA TGTGCCAGTGGGACTTTTCGGGAGGGCCTCAATGAGCAGTTCTTC.

J is TRBJ1-6 and V is TRBV28; D possibly corresponds to TRBD1 (5 bases). Trimming took 3 bases from V and 7 from J, leaving 13 bases between them. The germline V gene has CDR1 MDHEN and CDR2 SYDVKM. The CDR3 loop spans 15 amino acids. DNA of the CDR3: TGTGCCAGCAGTTTCGGAGACAGAGTAAATTCACCCCTCCACTTT. It is translated as CASSFGDRVNSPLHF. The full variable domain, rest sourced from reference TRBV28 and TRBJ1-6, is DVKVTQSSRYLVKRTGEKVFLECVQDMDHENMFWYRQDPGLGLRLIYFSYDVKMKEKGDIPEGYSVSREKKERFSLILESASTNQTSMYLCASSFGDRVNSPLHFGNGTRLTVT.

This chain links TRBV29-1 with TRBJ2-1, with D perhaps TRBD2 (5 bases). Deletions cut 3 bases from V and 4 bases from J, with 16 bases between. The germline CDR1 and CDR2 sequences are SQVTM and ANQGSEA. The CDR3 totals 15 residues. The CDR3 here is CSVERRKTGYNEQFF. In DNA, the CDR3 is TGCAGCGTTGAGCGGCGGAAAACGGGATACAATGAGCAGTTCTTC.

The rearrangement links TRBV29-1 to TRBJ2-7; no firm D call. V lost 2 bases and J 3 bases, leaving 8 bases between the germline ends. The germline gives CDR1 SQVTM, CDR2 ANQGSEA. The CDR3 is made up of 12 amino acids. The CDR3 spells CSVESRDYEQYF. The CDR3 DNA follows: TGCAGCGTTGAAAGTAGGGACTACGAGCAGTACTTC.

The chain is built from TRBV6-5 and TRBJ2-1; tentative D call: TRBD2 (5 bases). This CDR3 is built from 12 residues. Germline CDR1 is MNHEY and CDR2 is SVGAGI. The V end lost 6 bases, the J end lost 4 bases, and 7 bases lay between the germline ends. CDR3 in DNA: TGTGCCAGCAGAACGGGGTACAATGAGCAGTTCTTC. Protein: CASRTGYNEQFF.

The chain uses TRBV28 and TRBJ2-7, with D tentatively TRBD1 (5 bases). CDR1 is MDHEN, CDR2 SYDVKM, per germline. Deletions cut 8 bases from V and 3 bases from J, with 23 bases between. The CDR3 covers 16 residues. The CDR3 sequence is CASLGGAASGLYEQYF. The DNA for the CDR3 is TGTGCCAGCTTAGGTGGGGCCGCCAGTGGCCTCTACGAGCAGTACTTC.

V gene TRBV12-3 or TRBV12-4 combines with J gene TRBJ1-1; D ambiguous. The germline V and J ends were trimmed by 7 bases and 1 base, with 10 bases remaining between them. The CDR3 is 13 amino acids. The CDR3 sequence is CASNGIGNTEAFF. The DNA for the CDR3 is TGTGCCAGCAATGGAATAGGGAACACTGAAGCTTTCTTT.

This sequence joins TRBV5-1 and TRBJ2-5, with D maybe TRBD2 (6 bases). The CDR3 is 14 amino acids. The germline V gene encodes CDR1 SGHRS and CDR2 YFSETQ. Deletions cut 0 bases from V and 5 bases from J, with 11 bases between. In DNA form, the CDR3 reads TGCGCCAGCAGCTTGGACACAAGCGGGGAGACCCAGTACTTC. This sequence encodes CASSLDTSGETQYF.

This clone was seen only once. The J gene is TRBJ2-5, the V gene TRBV11-2; no reliable D call. The CDR3 is made up of 14 amino acids. V was cut by 5 bases and J by 2 bases, with 12 bases left in between. Germline CDR1 and CDR2: SGHAT and FQNNGV. CDR3 amino acids: CASSHWGSQETQYF. CDR3 in DNA: TGTGCCAGCAGCCACTGGGGTTCTCAAGAGACCCAGTACTTC.

The chain employs TRBV5-1 and TRBJ1-3; a possible D gene is TRBD1 (5 bases). With 5 bases removed from V and 0 bases from J, the gap between germline ends came to 12 bases. The germline gives CDR1 SGHRS, CDR2 YFSETQ. The CDR3 has 15 amino acids. CDR3 amino acids: CASRKSGTSGNTIYF. For the CDR3, the DNA is TGCGCCAGCAGAAAATCAGGGACCTCTGGAAACACCATATATTTT.

The chain recombines TRBV4-1 with TRBJ2-1, with D tentatively TRBD2 (5 bases). V shed 5 bases and J shed 7 bases, with 24 bases lying between them. In germline, CDR1 is MGHRA, CDR2 YSYEKL. The CDR3 extends over 17 amino acids. CDR3 residues: CASSYSVDPRGGNEQFF. As DNA, the CDR3 is TGCGCCAGCAGCTATTCCGTTGACCCTCGGGGTGGAAATGAGCAGTTCTTC.

This clone was counted between two and nine times. The gene calls are TRBV7-6 and TRBJ2-7; the match to TRBD2 covers 10 bases. The V and J ends lost 1 base and 2 bases, in that order; junction bases with no gene match: 11. Germline CDR1 is SGHVS and CDR2 is FNYEAQ. The CDR3 has 18 amino acids. CDR3 in amino acids: CASSLEAGGPFVAYEQYF. DNA for the CDR3: TGTGCCAGCAGCTTAGAAGCGGGAGGGCCTTTCGTTGCCTACGAGCAGTACTTC.

V usage is TRBV10-1 and J usage is TRBJ1-1; tentative D call: TRBD1 (5 bases). Germline V CDR1 and CDR2: WNHNN, SYGVQD (reference sequence). V lost 3 bases and J 5 bases, leaving 16 bases between the germline ends. CDR3 length: 15 amino acids. As DNA, the CDR3 is TGCGCCAGCAGTGAACGGAGGGGCACGGGAACTGAAGCTTTCTTT. Its translation is CASSERRGTGTEAFF.

The gene calls are TRBV6-6 and TRBJ2-4; 15 bases align to TRBD2. V shed 6 bases, J shed 6 bases, and the junction held 18 bases outside the gene matches. Germline CDR1 reads MNHNY; CDR2 reads SVGAGI (reference sequence). CDR3 size: 20 residues. The CDR3 DNA reads as TGTGCCAGCAGCTTCCTCCCCGGACTAGCGGGAGGGCCTACGGGAAACATTCAGTACTTC. Translating gives CASSFLPGLAGGPTGNIQYF.

The V and J genes are TRBV28 and TRBJ2-3; D may match TRBD1 or TRBD2 (6 bases each). Deletions cut 6 bases from V and 4 bases from J, with 20 bases between. There are 16 residues in the CDR3. Germline CDR1 and CDR2: MDHEN and SYDVKM. The CDR3 is CASRSPLGGVSDTQYF. As DNA, the CDR3 is TGTGCCAGCAGGTCCCCTCTGGGGGGCGTCTCAGATACGCAGTATTTT.

V usage is TRBV13 and J usage is TRBJ2-5; 7 bases line up with TRBD2. V gave up 4 bases and J gave up 4 bases; unmatched junction bases: 12. There are 16 residues in the CDR3. The V gene's germline CDR1 is PRHDT and CDR2 FYEKMQ (reference sequence). CDR3: CASSSPGGGRGETQYF. The CDR3 region has the DNA TGTGCCAGCAGCTCCCCAGGCGGGGGTCGGGGAGAGACCCAGTACTTC.

V and J are TRBV6-4 and TRBJ2-3, with 10 bases aligning to TRBD2. This CDR3 region has 15 residues. Trimming at V came to 0 bases and at J to 4 bases, leaving 1 base not matched to a gene. Germline lookup yields CDR1 MRHNA and CDR2 SNTAGT. The CDR3 DNA reads as TGTGCCAGCAGTGACTCAGCGGGGGGGCCAGATACGCAGTATTTT. Translated: CASSDSAGGPDTQYF.

This chain connects TRBV19 to TRBJ1-2, with 9 bases aligning to TRBD1. This CDR3 spans 14 amino acids. Losses at the gene ends were 5 bases for V and 8 bases for J; bases not matched to a gene: 9. CDR1 is LNHDA, CDR2 SQIVND, per germline (reference sequence). The CDR3 coding sequence is TGTGCCAGTAGTGCAAAACAGGGGGCCGTAGGCTACACCTTC. Translated: CASSAKQGAVGYTF.

The chain couples TRBV10-3 to TRBJ1-5, with 7 bases matching TRBD1. Losses at the gene ends were 4 bases for V and 5 bases for J; bases not matched to a gene: 5. The CDR3 loop spans 14 amino acids. Germline V CDR1 and CDR2: ENHRY, SYGVKD. CDR3 in amino acids: CAISGGQNYQPQHF. The CDR3 nucleotides read TGTGCCATCAGTGGGGGACAGAATTATCAGCCCCAGCATTTT.

The gene calls are TRBV30 and TRBJ1-5; no clear D gene. V dropped 3 bases and J dropped 5 bases, with 11 bases sitting between them. The CDR3 has 13 residues. Germline-derived CDR1 and CDR2 are GTSNPN and SVGIG (reference sequence). Here the CDR3 reads CAWSPRKDQPQHF. The CDR3 coding sequence is TGTGCCTGGAGCCCCCGGAAGGATCAGCCCCAGCATTTT.

The chain is built from TRBV19 and TRBJ1-1, with D uncertain. From germline, CDR1 is LNHDA and CDR2 SQIVND (reference sequence). There are 11 residues in the CDR3. The V and J ends lost 5 bases and 11 bases respectively, with 12 bases between them. In nucleotides, the CDR3 is TGTGCCAGTAGTTCCTCCTTGTGGGCTTTCTTT. Translated: CASSSSLWAFF.

Written as DNA, the CDR3 is TGTGCCAGCTCGCCCTCCGGGACAGATTATTCACCCCTCCACTTT. As protein: CASSPSGTDYSPLHF. The rearrangement joins TRBV18 to TRBJ1-6; 7 bases line up with TRBD1. Germline lookup yields CDR1 KGHSH and CDR2 LQKENI. V shed 6 bases and J 8 bases; nucleotides not matched to a gene: 10. This CDR3 is built from 15 residues.

CDR3: CASSQGQGGNQPQHF. DNA of the CDR3: TGTGCCAGCAGTCAAGGACAGGGTGGCAATCAGCCCCAGCATTTT. This chain joins TRBV27 and TRBJ1-5, with 8 bases that match TRBD1. J gave up 2 bases and V 5 bases, and 5 bases lay outside the gene matches. CDR1 and CDR2 from the germline V gene are MNHEY and SMNVEV (reference sequence). The length of the CDR3 is 15 residues.